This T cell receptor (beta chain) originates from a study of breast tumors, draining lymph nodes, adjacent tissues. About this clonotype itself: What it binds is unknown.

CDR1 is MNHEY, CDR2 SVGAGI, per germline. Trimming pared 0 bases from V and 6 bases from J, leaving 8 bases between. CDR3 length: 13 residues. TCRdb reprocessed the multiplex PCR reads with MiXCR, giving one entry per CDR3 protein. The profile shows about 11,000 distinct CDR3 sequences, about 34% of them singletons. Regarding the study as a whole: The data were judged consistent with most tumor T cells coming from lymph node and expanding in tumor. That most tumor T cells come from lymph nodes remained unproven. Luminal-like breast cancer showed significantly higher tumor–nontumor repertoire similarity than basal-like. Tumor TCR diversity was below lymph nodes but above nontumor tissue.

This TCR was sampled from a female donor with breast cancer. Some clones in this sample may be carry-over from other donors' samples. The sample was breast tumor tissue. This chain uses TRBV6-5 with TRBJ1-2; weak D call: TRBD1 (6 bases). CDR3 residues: CASSYSGADGYTF. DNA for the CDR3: TGTGCCAGCAGTTACTCGGGGGCAGATGGCTACACCTTC.